Sequencing of this T cell receptor (beta chain) was carried out in a study of beta chain features in type 1 diabetes. Each sorted fraction was over 95% pure. Sequencing targeted expressed TCRB transcripts, as all isolated RNA had been reverse transcribed. TCRdb's table, derived via immunoSEQ multiplex PCR, lists solely in-frame clones and lacks some. The sample shows some 660,000 clones, around an eighth of them seen only once. Regarding this clone: Its antigen is as yet unknown.

Study-wide points: Moderate yet significant TCRB CDR3 shortening was seen in Type 1 diabetes patients in all four CD4+ subsets. The VDJ junctions of type 1 diabetes patients carried fewer insertions and more deletions.

There are 14 residues in the CDR3. The V end was cut by 5 bases, the J end by 3 bases, with 11 bases between. Germline V gene sequence: CDR1 SGHTA, CDR2 FQGNSA. Sequenced: naive CD4+ T cells from blood. The chain joins TRBV7-2 to TRBJ2-1; D remains unclear. This TCR derives from a man aged 18 to 35 with type 1 diabetes. For the CDR3, the DNA is TGTGCCAGCAGCGCCCGAGACCTCTACAATGAGCAGTTCTTC. As protein: CASSARDLYNEQFF.